Reported below is one TCR beta chain. Its matching antigen is unknown. Genomic DNA came from blood conventional CD4+ T cells gated CD25-low CD127-high. TCRdb keeps only in-frame clones here, not all; method: immunoSEQ multiplex PCR. The sample holds approximately 28,000 clones, roughly 96% seen once. The record originates from a study of regulatory and conventional T cells in RAG deficiency. V was clipped by 7 bases and J by 1 base; unmatched bases: 6. Germline V gives CDR1 MGHDK, CDR2 SYGVNS. This CDR3 contains 15 residues. Study outcomes and limitations: Patient subsets had shorter CDR3s; Omenn Treg-Tconv overlap exceeded 90%. Sorted Omenn CD25-high CD127-low cells may not be bona fide Tregs. Control T-cell subsets had markedly higher Shannon entropy and lower Simpson indices than RAG-deficient patients.

These data also formed part of another study, on regulatory T cells. That source notes: The primer mix had 52 TRBV and 13 TRBJ primers. In patients, unique TRB V-J pairs were restricted and V/J usage skewed, especially in Tregs.

Sample: CD25- CD4+ T cells sorted from blood. This clonotype was sampled from a human donor in good health. This chain links TRBV25-1 with TRBJ1-3; TRBD1 aligns across 8 bases. Here the CDR3 reads CASTADRVSGNTIYF. The CDR3 DNA reads TGTGCCAGCACCGCGGACAGGGTGTCTGGAAACACCATATATTTT.